This T cell receptor (beta chain) was identified during a study of identical twins. TCRdb independently ran MiXCR on the 5' RACE reads; one entry per CDR3 protein. The table records about 100,000 distinct CDR3 sequences, under 6.5% of them present only once. This clonotype was counted many times. What it binds is not known. Broader study findings: A partial confounding effect on zero-insertion analyses could come from invariant MAIT and iNKT cells. Twin pairs had excess sharing that was weaker in beta out-of-frame sequences. Abundant beta clonotypes from cord blood had fewer insertions, unlike memory repertoires, which showed none.

CDR3 length equals 13 residues. V lost 1 base to trimming and J lost 12 bases, with 13 bases between them. Germline CDR1 and CDR2: LGHDT and YNNKEL (reference sequence). This rearrangement joins TRBV3-1 to TRBJ2-1; D ambiguous. Specimen: memory T cells sorted from blood. This sequence originates from a woman between 50 and 59 years old in good health. This chain's CDR3 is CASSQGRPSWQFF. CDR3 bases: TGTGCCAGCAGCCAAGGACGCCCGTCGTGGCAGTTCTTC.